The 18 T cell receptor beta chains presented below share a single source sample, sequenced in a study of blood T cells in healthy people across ages. Sample-barcoded 5' priming and a J-beta primer mix drove a second PCR of about 7 to 11 cycles. TCRdb passed the 5' RACE reads through MiXCR, listing each CDR3 protein once. In the table there are about 670,000 distinct CDR3 sequences, 35% to 50% of which are singletons. The source material was blood. These receptors were obtained from a man at least 80 years old in good health.

The chain recombines TRBV20-1 with TRBJ2-5; TRBD1 matches 10 bases. TRBJ2-7 matches the DNA end more closely, so the J call is doubtful. Looked up from germline, CDR1 is DFQATT and CDR2 is SNEGSKA (reference sequence). CDR3 size: 14 residues. The CDR3 bases are TGCAGTGCCAACGCCGGGACAGGGGCCCACGAGCAGTACTTC. This gives the protein CSANAGTGAHEQYF.

The chain joins TRBV20-1 to TRBJ2-3; a possible D gene is TRBD2 (6 bases). V dropped 6 bases and J dropped 2 bases, with 18 bases sitting between them. CDR3 length: 15 residues. Germline CDR1 is DFQATT and CDR2 is SNEGSKA (reference sequence). CDR3 DNA sequence: TGCAGTGCGACACCCCTTAGCGGATTCACAGATACGCAGTATTTT. It encodes CSATPLSGFTDTQYF.

This clonotype occurred a few times. The chain is built from TRBV20-1 and TRBJ2-5, with a tentative D call TRBD1 (7 bases). V lost 5 bases and J 4 bases, leaving 20 bases between the germline ends. Germline lookup yields CDR1 DFQATT and CDR2 SNEGSKA (reference sequence). The CDR3 is made up of 15 amino acids. The CDR3 DNA follows: TGCAGTGCTGGAAACGCGGGACAGAGGAGAGAGACCCAGTACTTC. Protein: CSAGNAGQRRETQYF.

This clonotype was seen a few times. The rearrangement uses TRBV7-9 and TRBJ1-2, with D possibly being TRBD1 (5 bases). Trimming left V 5 bases short and J 5 bases short, with 12 bases between. Germline assignment: CDR1 SEHNR and CDR2 FQNEAQ (reference sequence). There are 13 residues in the CDR3. DNA for the CDR3: TGTGCCAGCAGCGGGGACCCCCTGTATGGCTACACCTTC. Translated, it gives CASSGDPLYGYTF.

The chain links TRBV12-3 or TRBV12-4 to TRBJ2-4, with 12 bases lining up with TRBD2. CDR3 length: 16 residues. Trimming took 7 bases from V and 3 from J; bases not matched to a gene: 7. The CDR3 is CASTRLAGVLKNIQYF. CDR3 bases: TGTGCCAGCACCCGACTAGCGGGAGTACTCAAAAACATTCAGTACTTC.

As regards this clonotype: A junction end diverges from the germline sequence, so it may reflect a read error. This chain uses TRBV7-2 with TRBJ2-7, with 12 bases that match TRBD1. Germline values: CDR1 SGHTA, CDR2 FQGNSA. The CDR3 consists of 15 residues. CDR3 in amino acids: CVSSLAGTGGNEQYF. CDR3 sequence (DNA): TGTGTCAGCAGCTTAGCAGGGACAGGGGGCAACGAGCAGTACTTC.

About this clonotype itself: Germline is not matched at one junction end, which may reflect a read error. This sequence joins TRBV4-2 and TRBJ2-5; perhaps TRBD1 as D (6 bases). The last part of the DNA fits TRBJ2-7 better; the J call may be wrong. Germline CDR1 and CDR2: LGHNA and YNFKEQ. The CDR3 runs to 13 residues. CDR3 in amino acids: CASNQKGDGEQYF. In DNA, the CDR3 is TGTGCCAGCAACCAAAAGGGGGACGGCGAGCAGTACTTC.

The chain employs TRBV13 and TRBJ1-1, with 7 bases fitting TRBD1. J gave up 8 bases and V 1 base, and 7 bases lay outside the gene matches. CDR1 is PRHDT, CDR2 FYEKMQ, per germline (reference sequence). This CDR3 is built from 14 residues. The CDR3 region is CASSLVQGGGEAFF. CDR3 sequence (DNA): TGTGCCAGCAGCTTAGTCCAGGGAGGGGGCGAAGCTTTCTTT.

The V gene is TRBV11-2, the J gene TRBJ2-1; possibly TRBD2 for D (6 bases). The germline V gene encodes CDR1 SGHAT and CDR2 FQNNGV. The CDR3 is made up of 15 amino acids. V was pared by 7 bases and J by 6 bases, with 19 bases between. Written as DNA, the CDR3 is TGTGCCAGCAACAGAGGGGAGGTCCTTCTCAATGAGCAGTTCTTC. Its translation is CASNRGEVLLNEQFF.

This clonotype has more than one count but fewer than ten. This sequence joins TRBV5-1 and TRBJ2-1; a possible D gene is TRBD1 (5 bases). The CDR3 is made up of 16 amino acids. CDR1 and CDR2 from the germline V gene are SGHRS and YFSETQ. V was trimmed by 3 bases and J by 0 bases, leaving 13 bases between them. The CDR3 DNA sequence: TGCGCCAGCAGCTCGTTCGACAGCGCCTCCTACAATGAGCAGTTCTTC. It specifies CASSSFDSASYNEQFF.

The V call is TRBV6-2 or TRBV6-3, the J call TRBJ2-1; 11 bases are shared with TRBD2. Germline values: CDR1 MNHEY, CDR2 SVGEGT. The CDR3 loop spans 17 amino acids. V trimming: 8 bases; J trimming: 4 bases; junction bases outside the gene matches: 13. CDR3 loop: CASHASGRRQGYNEQFF. The CDR3 nucleotides are TGTGCCAGCCATGCTAGCGGGAGGCGCCAGGGATACAATGAGCAGTTCTTC.

This clonotype was seen a few times. In DNA form, the CDR3 reads TGTGCCAGCAGGGGGACCCGGGTCACCGGGGAGCTGTTTTTT. Its protein product is CASRGTRVTGELFF. The rearrangement joins TRBV6-2 or TRBV6-3 to TRBJ2-2; D is possibly TRBD1 or TRBD2 (5 bases each). Germline lookup yields CDR1 MNHEY and CDR2 SVGEGT. The CDR3 runs 14 residues. The V and J ends lost 6 bases and 4 bases respectively, with 12 bases between them.

This clonotype was observed a few times. The gene calls are TRBV30 and TRBJ1-4, with 7 nucleotides matching TRBD1. This CDR3 spans 11 amino acids. J gave up 8 bases and V 6 bases, and 3 bases lay outside the gene matches. CDR1 is GTSNPN, CDR2 SVGIG, per germline (reference sequence). The CDR3 DNA follows: TGTGCCTGCCGGGGACAGGAAAAACTGTTTTTT. As protein: CACRGQEKLFF. Full variable domain (outside the CDR3, taken from reference TRBV30 and TRBJ1-4): SQTIHQWPATLVQPVGSPLSLECTVEGTSNPNLYWYRQAAGRGLQLLFYSVGIGQISSEVPQNLSASRPQDRQFILSSKKLLLSDSGFYLCACRGQEKLFFGSGTQLSVL.

The rearrangement uses TRBV7-9 and TRBJ1-4; D is undetermined. Trimming took off 5 bases at V and 5 bases at J, with 12 bases between the two ends. This CDR3 has 14 residues. Germline-derived CDR1 and CDR2 are SEHNR and FQNEAQ (reference sequence). The CDR3 spells CASSHGRLNEKLFF. The CDR3, as DNA: TGTGCCAGCAGCCACGGCAGGCTCAATGAAAAACTGTTTTTT.

J is TRBJ1-2 and V is TRBV20-1; D is uncertain. This CDR3 has 12 amino acids. V was shortened by 3 bases and J by 5 bases, with 10 bases between the two germline ends. CDR1 is DFQATT and CDR2 is SNEGSKA in the germline V gene (reference sequence). CDR3: CSASRPPYGYTF. The CDR3 DNA reads as TGCAGTGCTAGTCGGCCCCCGTATGGCTACACCTTC.

This sequence joins TRBV4-1 and TRBJ2-5, with D possibly matching TRBD2 (6 bases). The CDR3 is 14 residues long. V was clipped by 4 bases and J by 1 base, with 10 bases between them. CDR1 is MGHRA, CDR2 YSYEKL, per germline. CDR3 region: CASSPGGAQETQYF. The CDR3 DNA reads as TGCGCCAGCAGCCCCGGGGGAGCCCAAGAGACCCAGTACTTC.

This clonotype appeared a few times. The V call is TRBV7-2, the J call TRBJ2-1, with 7 bases that match TRBD2. Germline V gene lookup returns CDR1 SGHTA and CDR2 FQGNSA. The CDR3 has 14 residues. J gave up 7 bases and V 5 bases, and 8 bases lay outside the gene matches. CDR3 loop: CASSLTSSLNEQFF. CDR3 nucleotides: TGTGCCAGCAGCCTGACTAGCTCCTTGAATGAGCAGTTCTTC.

This rearrangement joins TRBV30 to TRBJ2-7; D may be TRBD2 (6 bases). CDR1 is GTSNPN and CDR2 is SVGIG in the germline V gene (reference sequence). The CDR3 is made up of 13 amino acids. V was clipped by 5 bases and J by 1 base, with 12 bases between them. The CDR3 DNA reads as TGTGCCTGGGAGGACGGGACTTCCTACGAGCAGTACTTC. This translates into CAWEDGTSYEQYF.